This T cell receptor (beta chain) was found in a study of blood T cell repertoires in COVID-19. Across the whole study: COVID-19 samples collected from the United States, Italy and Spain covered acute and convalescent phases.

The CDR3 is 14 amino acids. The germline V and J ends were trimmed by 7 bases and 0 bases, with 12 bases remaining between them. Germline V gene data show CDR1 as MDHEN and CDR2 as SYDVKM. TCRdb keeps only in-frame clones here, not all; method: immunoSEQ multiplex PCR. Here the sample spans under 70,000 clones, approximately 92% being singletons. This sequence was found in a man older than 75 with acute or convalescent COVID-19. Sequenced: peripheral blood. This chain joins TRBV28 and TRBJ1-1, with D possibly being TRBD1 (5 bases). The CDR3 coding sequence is TGTGCCAGCACCGCGGGGGGGATGAACACTGAAGCTTTCTTT. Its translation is CASTAGGMNTEAFF.